These T cell receptor beta chains were read from a single sample in a study of shared clonotypes between healthy human individuals. Assay used: immunoSEQ multiplex PCR; TCRdb lists only in-frame clones, some missing. The table lists about 2 million clones, 95% of them singletons. The sequenced material came from naive CD4+ T cells sorted from blood. All receptors derive from a man between 18 and 35 years old in good health. Both conserved end residues are part of each CDR3. Fields, in order: J gene, V gene, D gene, clone size, CDR3 protein, CDR3 DNA. The D gene is left open where the match is weak. The size field is filled for only some rows; it gives once, few, many or a size class.

j_call: TRBJ2-5
v_call: TRBV11-2
d_call: .
clone_size: .
cdr3_aa: CASSFGDRETQYF
cdr3_nt: TGTGCCAGCAGCTTTGGCGATCGAGAGACCCAGTACTTC

j_call: TRBJ2-3
v_call: TRBV29-1
d_call: .
clone_size: .
cdr3_aa: CSVPRESTDTQYF
cdr3_nt: TGCAGCGTTCCCCGGGAATCCACAGATACGCAGTATTTT

j_call: TRBJ1-1
v_call: TRBV18
d_call: TRBD1
clone_size: .
cdr3_aa: CASSPTNLPGGTEAFF
cdr3_nt: TGTGCCAGCTCACCAACGAATCTCCCAGGGGGCACTGAAGCTTTCTTT

j_call: TRBJ2-7
v_call: TRBV5-6
d_call: TRBD2
clone_size: .
cdr3_aa: CASRYAGRGPYEQYF
cdr3_nt: TGTGCCAGCAGGTATGCTGGGAGGGGACCCTACGAGCAGTACTTC

j_call: TRBJ1-4
v_call: TRBV6-5
d_call: .
clone_size: .
cdr3_aa: CASRDDSLSSGKLFF
cdr3_nt: TGTGCCAGCAGAGATGACAGCCTCTCTTCGGGAAAACTGTTTTTT

j_call: TRBJ2-7
v_call: TRBV29-1
d_call: .
clone_size: .
cdr3_aa: CSARVPSAHEQYF
cdr3_nt: TGCAGCGCCAGGGTCCCCAGTGCCCACGAGCAGTACTTC

j_call: TRBJ2-3
v_call: TRBV7-2
d_call: .
clone_size: .
cdr3_aa: CASSSKDGASTDTQYF
cdr3_nt: TGTGCCAGCAGCTCGAAAGATGGGGCTAGCACAGATACGCAGTATTTT

j_call: TRBJ1-1
v_call: TRBV13
d_call: TRBD1
clone_size: .
cdr3_aa: CATLIGTDNTEAFF
cdr3_nt: TGTGCCACCCTCATTGGGACAGATAACACTGAAGCTTTCTTT

j_call: TRBJ1-4
v_call: TRBV7-9
d_call: .
clone_size: .
cdr3_aa: CASSARNPTNEKLFF
cdr3_nt: TGTGCCAGCAGCGCCCGAAATCCAACTAATGAAAAACTGTTTTTT

j_call: TRBJ2-1
v_call: TRBV12-5
d_call: .
clone_size: .
cdr3_aa: CASGWAPGGHPIF
cdr3_nt: TGTGCTAGTGGATGGGCCCCCGGTGGGCACCCGATCTTC

j_call: TRBJ1-2
v_call: TRBV7-2
d_call: TRBD1
clone_size: once
cdr3_aa: CAIGLGTGTYGYTF
cdr3_nt: TGTGCCATCGGGTTGGGGACAGGGACGTATGGCTACACCTTC

j_call: TRBJ1-1
v_call: TRBV10-2
d_call: .
clone_size: .
cdr3_aa: CASSEGNTEAFF
cdr3_nt: TGCGCCAGCAGTGAGGGGAACACTGAAGCTTTCTTT

j_call: TRBJ1-5
v_call: TRBV27
d_call: .
clone_size: .
cdr3_aa: CASSKRNQPQHF
cdr3_nt: TGTGCCAGCAGTAAAAGGAATCAGCCCCAGCATTTT

j_call: TRBJ1-4
v_call: TRBV28
d_call: TRBD1
clone_size: .
cdr3_aa: CASSLGQGNEKLFF
cdr3_nt: TGTGCCAGCAGTCTGGGACAGGGTAATGAAAAACTGTTTTTT

j_call: TRBJ2-7
v_call: TRBV6-5
d_call: TRBD1
clone_size: .
cdr3_aa: CASSRTGGAYEQYF
cdr3_nt: TGTGCCAGCAGCCGGACAGGGGGCGCTTACGAGCAGTACTTC

j_call: TRBJ2-7
v_call: TRBV6-6
d_call: .
clone_size: .
cdr3_aa: CASSYLDLERYEQYF
cdr3_nt: TGTGCCAGCAGTTACCTCGACCTAGAGAGGTACGAGCAGTACTTC

j_call: TRBJ2-1
v_call: TRBV5-1
d_call: .
clone_size: .
cdr3_aa: CASSLMGSSYNEQFF
cdr3_nt: TGCGCCAGCAGCTTAATGGGGAGCTCCTACAATGAGCAGTTCTTC

j_call: TRBJ1-2
v_call: TRBV28
d_call: .
clone_size: .
cdr3_aa: CASRLTGYYGYTF
cdr3_nt: TGTGCCAGCAGACTTACAGGGTACTATGGCTACACCTTC

j_call: TRBJ1-6
v_call: TRBV11-2
d_call: .
clone_size: once
cdr3_aa: CASSLDRGVFNSPLHF
cdr3_nt: TGTGCCAGCAGCTTAGATCGGGGGGTCTTCAATTCACCCCTCCACTTT

j_call: TRBJ2-7
v_call: TRBV13
d_call: .
clone_size: .
cdr3_aa: CASSRGGRITYEQYF
cdr3_nt: TGTGCCAGCAGCCGAGGTGGCAGAATCACCTACGAGCAGTACTTC

j_call: TRBJ2-1
v_call: TRBV5-1
d_call: TRBD2
clone_size: .
cdr3_aa: CASSLVLGTSPNEQFF
cdr3_nt: TGCGCCAGCAGTCTCGTTTTAGGGACTAGCCCCAATGAGCAGTTCTTC

j_call: TRBJ2-7
v_call: TRBV28
d_call: .
clone_size: .
cdr3_aa: CASSPPGGRAEQYF
cdr3_nt: TGTGCCAGCAGTCCCCCAGGCGGACGTGCCGAGCAGTACTTC

j_call: TRBJ1-1
v_call: TRBV14
d_call: .
clone_size: .
cdr3_aa: CASSQDLGTANTEAFF
cdr3_nt: TGTGCCAGCAGCCAAGATCTCGGGACGGCGAACACTGAAGCTTTCTTT

j_call: TRBJ1-1
v_call: TRBV4-1
d_call: .
clone_size: .
cdr3_aa: CASSQVGTLTEAFF
cdr3_nt: TGCGCCAGCAGCCAAGTTGGCACCTTAACTGAAGCTTTCTTT

j_call: TRBJ2-1
v_call: TRBV9
d_call: TRBD2
clone_size: .
cdr3_aa: CASSVVPTSGKEQFF
cdr3_nt: TGTGCCAGCAGCGTAGTCCCGACTAGCGGGAAGGAGCAGTTCTTC

j_call: TRBJ1-3
v_call: TRBV10-3
d_call: .
clone_size: .
cdr3_aa: CAISVGSGNTIYF
cdr3_nt: TGTGCCATCAGTGTCGGATCTGGAAACACCATATATTTT

j_call: TRBJ1-6
v_call: TRBV30
d_call: .
clone_size: .
cdr3_aa: CAWSPSRGGQVGSPLHF
cdr3_nt: TGTGCCTGGAGTCCATCCCGGGGGGGGCAAGTAGGTTCACCCCTCCACTTT

j_call: TRBJ2-7
v_call: TRBV10-1
d_call: .
clone_size: .
cdr3_aa: CASSEEGTTYEQYF
cdr3_nt: TGCGCCAGCAGTGAGGAGGGAACCACCTACGAGCAGTACTTC

j_call: TRBJ2-5
v_call: TRBV6-5
d_call: TRBD1
clone_size: .
cdr3_aa: CASRRDRGRETQYF
cdr3_nt: TGTGCCAGCAGACGGGACAGGGGGCGGGAGACCCAGTACTTC

j_call: TRBJ2-7
v_call: TRBV6-5
d_call: TRBD1
clone_size: .
cdr3_aa: CASSYSQGAYEQYF
cdr3_nt: TGTGCCAGCAGTTACTCGCAGGGGGCCTACGAGCAGTACTTC

j_call: TRBJ1-4
v_call: TRBV4-3
d_call: .
clone_size: once
cdr3_aa: CASSRDIYEKLFF
cdr3_nt: TGCGCCAGCAGCCGGGACATATACGAAAAACTGTTTTTT

j_call: TRBJ1-1
v_call: TRBV7-9
d_call: .
clone_size: .
cdr3_aa: CASSPTPGTENTEAFF
cdr3_nt: TGTGCCAGCAGCCCTACCCCGGGGACCGAAAACACTGAAGCTTTCTTT

j_call: TRBJ1-1
v_call: TRBV6-4
d_call: .
clone_size: .
cdr3_aa: CASRSAGEFLTEAFF
cdr3_nt: TGTGCCAGCAGGTCCGCGGGCGAATTTTTGACTGAAGCTTTCTTT

j_call: TRBJ2-7
v_call: TRBV29-1
d_call: TRBD1
clone_size: .
cdr3_aa: CSVEDGTGSSYEQYF
cdr3_nt: TGCAGCGTTGAAGATGGGACAGGGAGTTCCTACGAGCAGTACTTC

j_call: TRBJ2-4
v_call: TRBV30
d_call: .
clone_size: .
cdr3_aa: CAWSRDQAGNIQYF
cdr3_nt: TGTGCCTGGAGTCGGGACCAGGCGGGAAACATTCAGTACTTC

j_call: TRBJ2-1
v_call: TRBV5-4
d_call: TRBD1
clone_size: .
cdr3_aa: CASTWTGINEQFF
cdr3_nt: TGTGCCAGCACCTGGACAGGGATCAATGAGCAGTTCTTC

j_call: TRBJ1-4
v_call: TRBV29-1
d_call: .
clone_size: .
cdr3_aa: CSAHGVSEKLFF
cdr3_nt: TGCAGCGCCCATGGGGTCAGTGAAAAACTGTTTTTT

j_call: TRBJ1-2
v_call: TRBV29-1
d_call: .
clone_size: .
cdr3_aa: CSVLRGAPLGYTF
cdr3_nt: TGCAGCGTTCTACGGGGAGCACCTCTGGGCTACACCTTC

j_call: TRBJ2-7
v_call: TRBV4-3
d_call: .
clone_size: .
cdr3_aa: CASSQEAGIEQYF
cdr3_nt: TGCGCCAGCAGCCAAGAGGCGGGGATAGAGCAGTACTTC

j_call: TRBJ2-7
v_call: TRBV6-1
d_call: .
clone_size: .
cdr3_aa: CASATASLGSYEQYF
cdr3_nt: TGTGCCAGCGCCACCGCTAGCCTAGGCTCCTACGAGCAGTACTTC

j_call: TRBJ2-5
v_call: TRBV5-6
d_call: .
clone_size: .
cdr3_aa: CASSLLGEKIETQYF
cdr3_nt: TGTGCCAGCAGCTTGTTGGGGGAAAAAATAGAGACCCAGTACTTC